The clone carrying this TCR beta chain was observed a handful of times. Unique molecular identifiers had been added to the TCR beta cDNA libraries. MiXCR, run by TCRdb on the PCR reads, gives a single entry per CDR3 protein. The sample holds over 700,000 distinct CDR3 sequences, 25% to 30% seen once. These data are taken from a study of post-analysis software for immune sequencing data. The sample was blood. This TCR derives from a girl aged 10 to 17 with multiple sclerosis.

The DNA for the CDR3 is TGTGCCAGCAGCCGGGGGGGGTATCGCGGCTACACCTTC. It specifies CASSRGGYRGYTF. The rearrangement links TRBV28 to TRBJ1-2; weak D call: TRBD1 (5 bases). Trimming left V 6 bases short and J 8 bases short, with 16 bases between. The V gene's germline CDR1 is MDHEN and CDR2 SYDVKM. The CDR3 spans 13 residues.